This T cell receptor beta chain was observed in a study of post-analysis software for immune sequencing data. In the study overall: The courses of disease that were included comprised relapsing-remitting, secondary progressive and progressive-relapsing multiple sclerosis.

Study-level findings and limits: Comparison of patients with controls showed five TRBV segments more frequent in patients, TRBV5-6, TRBV5-1 and TRBV20-1 among them.

Germline values: CDR1 LGHDT, CDR2 YNNKEL (reference sequence). CDR3 size: 14 residues. V shed 2 bases and J shed 15 bases, with 20 bases lying between them. Regarding this clonotype: Antigen unknown.

Included in the TCR beta cDNA libraries were unique molecular identifiers. T cells numbering roughly 1 to 10 million yielded roughly 0.5 million cDNA molecules. MiXCR was run by TCRdb on the PCR reads, yielding one entry per CDR3 protein. Of roughly 870,000 distinct CDR3 sequences listed, around 50% are singletons. The chain links TRBV3-1 to TRBJ2-1, with a possible D match to TRBD1 (5 bases). Sequenced: blood. The TCR was taken from a girl between 10 and 17 years old with multiple sclerosis. CDR3 sequence reads: CASSQPRSGLVVFF. In nucleotides, the CDR3 is TGTGCCAGCAGCCAACCCCGGTCAGGGTTAGTCGTGTTCTTC.